The T cell receptor beta chain described here comes from a study of T cell clonality in common variable immunodeficiency (dated by TCRdb to about 2015). As to this clone: It has no known antigen specificity. Read data end 3 residues before the CDR3 end; the end is taken from the germline J gene.

For sequencing, equivalent amounts of genomic DNA were input from CVID and control samples. For every sample, a 60 bp segment covering the rearranged TCRbeta CDR3 region was amplified and then sequenced. The immunoSEQ assay, a bias-corrected multiplex PCR combined with high-throughput sequencing, was used to amplify TCRbeta. The authors' pipeline ran thus. Every unique nucleotide sequence counted as a clone and was annotated with V, D and J genes, copy number and frequency. Sequences were labeled productive if in frame, and non-productive if out of frame or containing stop codons. As previously described, clonality was computed from Shannon's entropy. The predicted amino acid sequences of productive clones were used to derive mean CDR3 Kyte-Doolittle hydropathy. The R hclust function was used to hierarchically cluster scaled V gene usage with Manhattan distance and complete linkage. To assess clone sharing by CDR3 amino acid sequence, 12 repertoires per group were resampled over 100 rounds. The repertoires were searched for 70 published EBV-specific TCRbeta sequences and roughly 250 published CMV-specific TCRbeta sequences. A couple of CVID samples yielding fewer than 10,000 sequences were excluded from analysis, leaving under 45 CVID repertoires. Imported from immuneACCESS, the table was reduced by TCRdb to in-frame sequences with V and J called. These copies leave out some clones; in studies compared against another copy, an unresolved V gene accounts for under half, and the cause of the remainder is not known. V and J calls plus clone size are reproduced from that table; the DNA served to infer D and trimming. For this sample, about 32,000 clones appear and none is a singleton. Around 5.9% of the sample is taken by the ten largest.

The CDR3 starts with the cysteine, ends with the phenylalanine, and has 15 residues. The DNA covers only part of the CDR3, 36 bases in frame from base 1. At the junction V is shortened by 6 bases and J by 7 bases, with 18 bases in between. The germline V gene supplies CDR1 MNHEY and CDR2 SVGEGT. Diagnosis of CVID followed standard criteria, namely serum IgG, IgA and/or IgM below the normal range together with specific antibody deficiency. There were some 45 subjects in the CVID group (roughly 15 female and 29 male), ranging in age from roughly 9 to 70 years, with a mean age of approximately 40. Predominantly Caucasian heritage was noted among both the CVID patients and the healthy controls. At the time of study participation, every CVID subject had been on replacement immunoglobulin therapy for one year or longer. At the time of blood collection, no CVID subject was ill or was being treated with immunomodulatory or immunosuppressive medication. From each donor, roughly 5 to 8.5 ml of heparinized peripheral whole blood was collected. TCRbeta CDR3 repertoires were sequenced from genomic DNA of adults with common variable immune deficiency (CVID) and healthy adult controls. Diluted blood was subjected to density centrifugation over Hypaque 1077 or Ficoll-Paque for isolation of peripheral blood mononuclear cells. Unsorted mononuclear cells served as the source of genomic DNA, which was extracted either by Qiagen column purification or by a centrifugation-based method.

Overall study results and their limits: Patient heterogeneity within the CVID cohort put limits on correlating repertoire features with clinical complications. CVID subjects shared fewer TCRbeta clones with each other than healthy controls did (p < 0.0001). Even though DNA input was the same, control samples had an average of about 89,000 unique sequences each, compared with roughly 34,000 in CVID samples. According to the authors, figuring out what caused the increased clonality in CVID would require sequencing the repertoires of T cell subpopulations. TCRbeta clonality was higher in CVID subjects than in healthy controls (t-test p = 0.018), and the increase was most characteristic of about a third of subjects. CVID TCRbeta sequences were reported to have fewer deletions and N-nucleotide insertions and to lack highly modified clones with 13 or more V deletions.

Sequenced input: peripheral blood mononuclear cells. The receptor's source is a human donor with common variable immunodeficiency. The sequence joins TRBV6-2 or TRBV6-3 to TRBJ1-4; 5 matching bases give a weak D call of TRBD1. CDR3 loop: CASRQPYRPGEKLFF. The part of the CDR3 DNA that was read is TGTGCCAGCAGGCAGCCGTACAGGCCCGGTGAAAAA.